A single T cell receptor (beta chain) is shown here with its context. This record belongs to a study of blood T cell repertoires in COVID-19. Study in general: Spain, Italy and the United States supplied samples that represented acute and convalescent COVID-19.

Clones were sequenced by immunoSEQ multiplex PCR, and TCRdb holds only the in-frame ones, with some missing. This sample has about 210,000 clones, with 81% found just once. CDR1 is MDHEN, CDR2 SYDVKM, per germline. The V and J ends lost 8 bases and 5 bases respectively, with 18 bases between them. This CDR3 is built from 15 residues. The chain combines TRBV28 with TRBJ2-2, with D unresolved. The clonotype originates from a woman aged 50 to 60 with acute COVID-19. The specimen was PBMCs or T cells enriched from blood (not recorded which). CDR3 coding DNA: TGTGCCAGCCAAGACAACGCGAGAACGACCGGGGAGCTGTTTTTT. Amino acids: CASQDNARTTGELFF.